This TCR beta chain is from a study of chemoradiotherapy in HPV16-positive cancers. Turning to the study itself: Functional T-cell assays on a couple of HPV16-positive patients' cells defined candidate HPV-specific clones and common TCR motifs.

A note on this clone: Its antigen is not known.

TCRdb's table, derived via immunoSEQ multiplex PCR, lists solely in-frame clones and lacks some. Of 25,000 to 30,000 clones listed, more than 80% are singletons. Germline assignment: CDR1 MNHNY and CDR2 SVGAGI (reference sequence). The CDR3 consists of 14 residues. V lost 8 bases to trimming and J lost 7 bases, with 15 bases between them. Over chemoradiotherapy, repertoires were sampled more than once. General study points: Candidate HPV-specific clones and E7-related TCR motifs grew in tumor during treatment. Better recurrence-free survival went with HPV-responsive T-cell expansion in HPV16-positive patients.

The sample consisted of blood, taken from a patient who underwent chemoradiotherapy. This clonotype was sampled from a human donor with HPV-associated anogenital cancer. V usage is TRBV6-6 and J usage is TRBJ1-6; possible D gene TRBD1, 5 bases. The CDR3 loop reads CASLRDGGNSPLHF. The CDR3 DNA sequence: TGTGCCAGCCTCCGGGACGGTGGAAATTCACCCCTCCACTTT.